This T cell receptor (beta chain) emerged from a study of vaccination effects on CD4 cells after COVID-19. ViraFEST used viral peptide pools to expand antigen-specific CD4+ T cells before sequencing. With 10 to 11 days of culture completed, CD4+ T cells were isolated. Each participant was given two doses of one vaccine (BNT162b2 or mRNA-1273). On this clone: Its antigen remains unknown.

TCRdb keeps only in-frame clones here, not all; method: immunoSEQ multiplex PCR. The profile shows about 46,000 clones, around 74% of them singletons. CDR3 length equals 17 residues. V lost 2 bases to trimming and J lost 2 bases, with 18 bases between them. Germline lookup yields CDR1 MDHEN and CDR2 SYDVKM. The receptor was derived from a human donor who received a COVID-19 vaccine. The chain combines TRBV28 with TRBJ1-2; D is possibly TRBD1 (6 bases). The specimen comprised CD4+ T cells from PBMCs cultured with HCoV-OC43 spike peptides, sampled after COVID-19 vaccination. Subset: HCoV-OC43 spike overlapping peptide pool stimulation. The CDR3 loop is CASSLGPGAQRNYGYTF. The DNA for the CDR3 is TGTGCCAGCAGTTTAGGTCCGGGGGCGCAACGGAACTATGGCTACACCTTC.